This TCR beta chain comes out of a study of blood T cell repertoires in COVID-19. Overall study: The origin of the acute and convalescent COVID-19 samples was the United States, Italy and Spain.

Per the original methods: Researchers report that nucleated cell counts were estimated from reference gene primer amplification. TCRdb keeps only in-frame clones here, not all; method: immunoSEQ multiplex PCR. V, J and clone size were drawn from that table, and D and trimming were deduced from the DNA. The sample has fewer than 250,000 clones; 80% to 90% are singletons. Germline loops: CDR1 LNHDA, CDR2 SQIVND (reference sequence). With 7 bases removed from V and 5 bases from J, the gap between germline ends came to 15 bases. This CDR3 comprises 14 residues. This chain uses TRBV19 with TRBJ1-5; D remains unclear. Sequencing was done on a sample of PBMCs or T cells enriched from blood (not recorded which). The receptor's source is a woman aged 35 to 49 with acute COVID-19. Written as DNA, the CDR3 is TGTGCCAGTAAGGAAAGGCTGAGGGATCAGCCCCAGCATTTT. Its translation is CASKERLRDQPQHF.